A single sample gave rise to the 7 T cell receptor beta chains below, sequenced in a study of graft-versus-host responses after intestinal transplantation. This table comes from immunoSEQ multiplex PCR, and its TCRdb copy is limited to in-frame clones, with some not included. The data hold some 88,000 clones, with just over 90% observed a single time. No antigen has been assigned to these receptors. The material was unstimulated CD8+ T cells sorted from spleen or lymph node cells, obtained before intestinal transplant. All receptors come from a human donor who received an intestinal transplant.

DNA for the CDR3: TGTGCCTGGATGAGCCCCTACGAGCAGTACTTC. Translation: CAWMSPYEQYF. V is TRBV30 and J is TRBJ2-7, with no clear D. The CDR3 totals 11 residues. The germline gives CDR1 GTSNPN, CDR2 SVGIG (reference sequence). Trimming removed 4 bases at V and 2 bases at J, with 6 bases between. Full variable domain (remainder filled in from reference TRBV30 and TRBJ2-7): SQTIHQWPATLVQPVGSPLSLECTVEGTSNPNLYWYRQAAGRGLQLLFYSVGIGQISSEVPQNLSASRPQDRQFILSSKKLLLSDSGFYLCAWMSPYEQYFGPGTRLTVT.

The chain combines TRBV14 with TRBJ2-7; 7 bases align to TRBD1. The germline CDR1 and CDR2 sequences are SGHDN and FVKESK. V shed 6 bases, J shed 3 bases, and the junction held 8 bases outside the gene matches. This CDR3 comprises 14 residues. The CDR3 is CASRPSTGSYEQYF. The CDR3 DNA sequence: TGTGCCAGCAGACCGTCGACAGGGAGCTACGAGCAGTACTTC.

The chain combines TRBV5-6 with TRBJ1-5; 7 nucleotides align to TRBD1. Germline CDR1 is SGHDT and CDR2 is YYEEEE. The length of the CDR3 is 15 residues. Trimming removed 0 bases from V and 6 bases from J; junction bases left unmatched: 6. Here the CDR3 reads CASSLAQGGGQPQHF. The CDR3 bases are TGTGCCAGCAGCTTGGCCCAGGGGGGAGGTCAGCCCCAGCATTTT.

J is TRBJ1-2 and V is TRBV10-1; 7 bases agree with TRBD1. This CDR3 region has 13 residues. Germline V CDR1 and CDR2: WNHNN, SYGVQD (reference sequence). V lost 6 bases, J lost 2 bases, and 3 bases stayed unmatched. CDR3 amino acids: CASRTTGNYGYTF. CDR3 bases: TGCGCCAGCAGAACGACAGGGAACTATGGCTACACCTTC.

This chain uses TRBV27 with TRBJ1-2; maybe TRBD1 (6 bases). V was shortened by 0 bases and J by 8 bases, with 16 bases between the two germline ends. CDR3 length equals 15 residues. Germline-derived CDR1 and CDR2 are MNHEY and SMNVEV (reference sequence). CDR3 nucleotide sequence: TGTGCCAGCAGTTTATCGCCCACTAACAGGGACGGCTACACCTTC. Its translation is CASSLSPTNRDGYTF.

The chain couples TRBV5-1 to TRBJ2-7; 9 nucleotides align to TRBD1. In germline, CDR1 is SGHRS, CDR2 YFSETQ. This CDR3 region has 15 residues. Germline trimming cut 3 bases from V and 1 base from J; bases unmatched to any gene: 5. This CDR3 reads CASSSSGTGSYEQYF. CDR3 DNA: TGCGCCAGCAGCTCGTCCGGGACAGGGTCCTACGAGCAGTACTTC. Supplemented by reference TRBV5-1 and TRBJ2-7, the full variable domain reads KAGVTQTPRYLIKTRGQQVTLSCSPISGHRSVSWYQQTPGQGLQFLFEYFSETQRNKGNFPGRFSGRQFSNSRSEMNVSTLELGDSALYLCASSSSGTGSYEQYFGPGTRLTVT.

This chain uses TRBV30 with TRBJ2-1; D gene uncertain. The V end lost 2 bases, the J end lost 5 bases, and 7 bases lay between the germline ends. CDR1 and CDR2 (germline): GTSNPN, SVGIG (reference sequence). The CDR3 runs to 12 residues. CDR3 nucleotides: TGTGCCTGGAGTAGAGGAAACAATGAGCAGTTCTTC. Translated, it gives CAWSRGNNEQFF.